The 28 T cell receptor beta chains below were found in one sample sequenced in a study of T cells in Graves' hyperthyroidism and ophthalmopathy. RNA transcripts provided the source from which TCR beta CDR3 regions were amplified. A first-round RT-PCR of the TCR CDR3 used the HTBI primer set. Via MiXCR, TCRdb re-called the multiplex PCR reads, giving one row per CDR3 protein. The repertoire holds a few hundred thousand distinct CDR3 sequences, with around 15% as singletons. The material sequenced was blood. All receptors come from a woman aged 40 to 49 with Graves' ophthalmopathy.

A word on this clonotype: This may be a read error, as it is one base from a much larger clone. V gene TRBV3-1 combines with J gene TRBJ2-4; unclear D gene. V lost 0 bases, J lost 4 bases, and 1 base lay in between. CDR1 is LGHDT and CDR2 is YNNKEL in the germline V gene (reference sequence). CDR3 size: 12 residues. The CDR3 DNA reads as TGTGCCAGCAGCCAAGATAAAAACATTCAGTACTTC. The encoded protein is CASSQDKNIQYF.

The table lists this clonotype with a few counts. This chain uses TRBV27 with TRBJ1-2, with 12 bases lining up with TRBD1. With V trimmed by 5 bases and J by 7 bases, 5 bases remained unmatched. Germline CDR1 and CDR2: MNHEY and SMNVEV (reference sequence). This CDR3 contains 14 residues. CDR3 DNA sequence: TGTGCCAGCAGTCGGGGACAGGGGGCATTTGGCTACACCTTC. It encodes CASSRGQGAFGYTF.

This clonotype was seen only once. The rearrangement uses TRBV9 and TRBJ2-3; TRBD2 matches at 14 bases. Looked up from germline, CDR1 is SGDLS and CDR2 is YYNGEE. V shed 4 bases and J 6 bases; nucleotides not matched to a gene: 7. The CDR3 is 16 amino acids. As DNA, the CDR3 is TGTGCCAGCAGCCGTCGGGGACTAGCGGGGGAGGATACGCAGTATTTT. It encodes CASSRRGLAGEDTQYF.

The V call is TRBV2, the J call TRBJ1-4; D not certain. There are 12 residues in the CDR3. Germline assignment: CDR1 SNHLY and CDR2 FYNNEI. V was clipped by 6 bases and J by 8 bases, with 10 bases between them. CDR3 in DNA: TGTGCCAGCAGGAACCCCTGGGAAAAACTGTTTTTT. This translates into CASRNPWEKLFF.

This clonotype was seen more than once but under ten times. The chain carries TRBV6-1 and TRBJ1-6, with a possible D match to TRBD1 (5 bases). V was pared by 8 bases and J by 8 bases, with 16 bases between. The germline V gene encodes CDR1 MNHNS and CDR2 SASEGT. The CDR3 contains 14 residues. CDR3 bases: TGTGCCAGCCGGGACCCTGCGGACTATTCACCCCTCCACTTT. Protein product: CASRDPADYSPLHF.

This clonotype was recorded at least ten times. The V and J genes are TRBV20-1 and TRBJ1-2; D ambiguous. V was cut by 1 base and J by 0 bases, with 6 bases left in between. Germline assignment: CDR1 DFQATT and CDR2 SNEGSKA (reference sequence). The CDR3 loop spans 13 amino acids. Here the CDR3 reads CSARAGTNYGYTF. The CDR3 coding sequence is TGCAGTGCTAGAGCCGGTACTAACTATGGCTACACCTTC.

This clonotype was seen many times. The chain is built from TRBV11-2 and TRBJ2-5, with D perhaps TRBD1 (6 bases). The germline CDR1 and CDR2 sequences are SGHAT and FQNNGV. The length of the CDR3 is 11 residues. Trimming stripped 3 bases from V and 9 bases from J, with 8 bases between. The DNA for the CDR3 is TGTGCCAGCAGCTTTAACAGGGCCCAGTACTTC. Translating it yields CASSFNRAQYF.

This clonotype has just a few counts. The CDR3 DNA reads as TGTGCCAGCAGTTTCTGGTCGGGGGCTAATGAAAAACTGTTTTTT. Translated: CASSFWSGANEKLFF. This chain uses TRBV2 with TRBJ1-4; D is possibly TRBD1 (5 bases). Germline CDR1 SNHLY, CDR2 FYNNEI. With 5 bases removed from V and 3 bases from J, the gap between germline ends came to 13 bases. The CDR3 covers 15 residues.

The V and J genes are TRBV6-2 or TRBV6-3 and TRBJ1-1; possible D gene TRBD1, 6 bases. This CDR3 comprises 14 residues. Trimming stripped 7 bases from V and 4 bases from J, with 16 bases between. The V gene's germline CDR1 is MNHEY and CDR2 SVGEGT. CDR3 sequence reads: CASKQGRMSTEAFF. For the CDR3, the DNA is TGTGCCAGCAAGCAGGGGCGTATGAGCACTGAAGCTTTCTTT.

In this sample, this clonotype turned up many times. The rearrangement links TRBV27 to TRBJ2-7; D unresolved. The V end was cut by 5 bases, the J end by 0 bases, with 23 bases between. Looked up from germline, CDR1 is MNHEY and CDR2 is SMNVEV (reference sequence). The CDR3 runs to 18 residues. In DNA form, the CDR3 reads TGTGCCAGCAGTGCCGTAGCCGGAGTGGGTTTTAGCTCCTACGAGCAGTACTTC. This gives the protein CASSAVAGVGFSSYEQYF.

This clonotype has at least ten counts. The rearrangement links TRBV2 to TRBJ2-2, with TRBD2 matching 11 bases. The CDR3 sequence is 16 residues long. V dropped 5 bases and J dropped 2; count of bases not matched to a gene: 4. Per germline, CDR1 SNHLY and CDR2 FYNNEI. The CDR3 DNA reads as TGTGCCAGCAGTCCTAGCGGGGGGCACAACACCGGGGAGCTGTTTTTT. Its translation is CASSPSGGHNTGELFF.

The rearrangement joins TRBV7-2 to TRBJ1-1; TRBD1 matches 10 bases. Germline V gene sequence: CDR1 SGHTA, CDR2 FQGNSA. The J segment lost 6 bases and the V segment lost 3 bases, leaving 7 bases of the junction unmatched. The CDR3 is made up of 15 amino acids. The CDR3 DNA follows: TGTGCCAGCAGCTTCCGGGACAGGGGTTTTTCTGAAGCTTTCTTT. It is translated as CASSFRDRGFSEAFF. The entire variable domain, with the rest obtained from reference TRBV7-2 and TRBJ1-1, is as follows: GAGVSQSPSNKVTEKGKDVELRCDPISGHTALYWYRQSLGQGLEFLIYFQGNSAPDKSGLPSDRFSAERTGGSVSTLTIQRTQQEDSAVYLCASSFRDRGFSEAFFGQGTRLTVV.

This clonotype came up many times. V gene TRBV7-2 combines with J gene TRBJ1-2, with D perhaps matching TRBD1 (5 bases). The CDR3 runs to 16 residues. In germline, CDR1 is SGHTA, CDR2 FQGNSA. V gave up 7 bases and J gave up 4 bases, with 22 bases separating them. CDR3 nucleotide sequence: TGTGCCAGCAAACAGCTTAATAGCGTGACAGCCTATGGCTACACCTTC. Its protein is CASKQLNSVTAYGYTF.

The genes are TRBV2 and TRBJ2-5; 7 bases fit TRBD2. CDR3 length: 15 residues. V lost 8 bases to trimming and J lost 0 bases; unmatched junction nucleotides: 9. Germline-derived CDR1 and CDR2 are SNHLY and FYNNEI. The CDR3 nucleotides read TGTGCCAGCCGCGCGCGGGGGAGCTACCAAGAGACCCAGTACTTC. Translated, it gives CASRARGSYQETQYF.

For this clonotype: A read error is possible here, since a much larger clone lies one base away. The chain is built from TRBV28 and TRBJ2-1; maybe TRBD2 (5 bases). Germline V CDR1 and CDR2: MDHEN, SYDVKM. The CDR3 runs 13 residues. The V end lost 8 bases, the J end lost 10 bases, and 18 bases lay between the germline ends. DNA for the CDR3: TGTGCCAGCGGTCGACGGCGGGCCCACGAGCAGTTCTTC. Its translation: CASGRRRAHEQFF.

This clonotype was counted ten times or more. The chain links TRBV5-1 to TRBJ2-1, with D tentatively TRBD2 (5 bases). The germline gives CDR1 SGHRS, CDR2 YFSETQ. The germline V and J ends were trimmed by 0 bases and 6 bases, with 13 bases remaining between them. This CDR3 has 15 amino acids. The CDR3 loop reads CASSLVKGAPNEQFF. Written as DNA, the CDR3 is TGCGCCAGCAGCTTGGTGAAGGGAGCCCCCAATGAGCAGTTCTTC. The entire variable domain, with the rest obtained from reference TRBV5-1 and TRBJ2-1, is as follows: KAGVTQTPRYLIKTRGQQVTLSCSPISGHRSVSWYQQTPGQGLQFLFEYFSETQRNKGNFPGRFSGRQFSNSRSEMNVSTLELGDSALYLCASSLVKGAPNEQFFGPGTRLTVL.

V usage is TRBV19 and J usage is TRBJ1-5, with 7 bases matching TRBD1. Losses at the gene ends were 8 bases for V and 0 bases for J; bases not matched to a gene: 7. The length of the CDR3 is 15 residues. CDR1 is LNHDA, CDR2 SQIVND, per germline (reference sequence). The CDR3 region is CASGGTDYSNQPQHF. CDR3 sequence (DNA): TGTGCCAGTGGAGGGACAGATTATAGCAATCAGCCCCAGCATTTT.

The table lists this clonotype with many counts. The CDR3 region has the DNA TGTGCCAGCAGTTCCGGTAGCACGCGGGGCACAGATACGCAGTATTTT. Translated, it gives CASSSGSTRGTDTQYF. The chain couples TRBV12-3 or TRBV12-4 to TRBJ2-3; possible D gene TRBD2, 5 bases. The CDR3 has 16 amino acids. V lost 4 bases to trimming and J lost 1 base, with 15 bases between them.

The chain couples TRBV5-1 to TRBJ2-5, with 12 bases lining up with TRBD2. J lost 8 bases, V lost 4 bases, and 12 bases had no gene match. Germline V gene lookup returns CDR1 SGHRS and CDR2 YFSETQ. CDR3 length: 16 amino acids. The CDR3 DNA is TGCGCCAGCAGCCCCACGTGGCCTAGCGGGGGGGGAACCCAGTACTTC. Its protein is CASSPTWPSGGGTQYF.

The genes are TRBV27 and TRBJ2-7; D assignment may be TRBD1 or TRBD2 (6 bases each). CDR3 size: 13 residues. Between the trimmed V and J ends, which lost 5 bases and 2 bases, there was a span of 10 bases. The germline CDR1 and CDR2 sequences are MNHEY and SMNVEV (reference sequence). In DNA form, the CDR3 reads TGTGCCAGCAGTGCGGGACAAGCCTACGAGCAGTACTTC. Its protein product is CASSAGQAYEQYF.

There are many counts of this clonotype. V and J are TRBV10-3 and TRBJ2-7, with 9 bases fitting TRBD1. V was clipped by 6 bases and J by 3 bases; unmatched bases: 6. The CDR3 totals 14 residues. Germline V gene sequence: CDR1 ENHRY, CDR2 SYGVKD. The CDR3 nucleotides read TGTGCCATCAGACCGGGACAGGGATTCTACGAGCAGTACTTC. Its protein product is CAIRPGQGFYEQYF.

This clonotype was recorded a few times. The rearrangement uses TRBV6-1 and TRBJ1-2; the D is unclear. Germline lookup yields CDR1 MNHNS and CDR2 SASEGT. The CDR3 runs 13 residues. V lost 6 bases to trimming and J lost 0 bases, with 8 bases between them. The CDR3 sequence: CASRPAANYGYTF. In nucleotides, the CDR3 is TGTGCCAGCAGACCCGCAGCTAACTATGGCTACACCTTC.

Worth noting for this clonotype: A junction end diverges from the germline sequence, so it may reflect a read error. The V and J genes are TRBV13 and TRBJ2-3; tentatively, D is TRBD2 (5 bases). The CDR3 is made up of 16 amino acids. Germline V gives CDR1 PRHDT, CDR2 FYEKMQ (reference sequence). CDR3 coding DNA: TGCGCCAGCAGCCAAGAAGACGTGAGGAGGACAGATACGCAGTATTTT. The encoded protein is CASSQEDVRRTDTQYF.

This clonotype was seen a few times. The chain combines TRBV7-9 with TRBJ1-5; 8 nucleotides align to TRBD1. The CDR3 length is 16 residues. The V segment lost 3 bases and the J segment 7 bases; nucleotides outside the gene matches: 11. Germline values: CDR1 SEHNR, CDR2 FQNEAQ (reference sequence). The CDR3 is CASSFGQGGGEQPQHF. The CDR3, as DNA: TGTGCCAGCAGCTTCGGACAGGGCGGAGGGGAACAGCCCCAGCATTTT.

At least ten counts were recorded for this clonotype. CDR3 residues: CASSSPGPPLGTQYF. CDR3 bases: TGTGCCAGCAGCTCCCCGGGACCGCCGCTTGGTACGCAGTATTTT. V and J are TRBV9 and TRBJ2-3; D is possibly TRBD1 or TRBD2 (5 bases each). Germline V gene sequence: CDR1 SGDLS, CDR2 YYNGEE. This CDR3 region has 15 residues. V was cut by 4 bases and J by 8 bases, with 20 bases left in between.

The table lists this clonotype with many counts. The chain combines TRBV20-1 with TRBJ2-7; 9 nucleotides agree with TRBD1. The CDR3 spans 15 residues. From germline, CDR1 is DFQATT and CDR2 SNEGSKA (reference sequence). J gave up 3 bases and V 0 bases, and 6 bases lay outside the gene matches. This CDR3 is CSARDPETGGYEQYF. CDR3 sequence (DNA): TGCAGTGCTAGAGATCCTGAGACAGGGGGCTACGAGCAGTACTTC.

This clonotype has a count of ten or more. J is TRBJ2-3 and V is TRBV5-1; D might be TRBD1 (6 bases). The V end was cut by 5 bases, the J end by 0 bases, with 19 bases between. The CDR3 has 17 amino acids. CDR1 SGHRS and CDR2 YFSETQ come from the germline V gene. CDR3 sequence reads: CASSLSAGAVSTDTQYF. The CDR3 coding sequence is TGCGCCAGCAGTCTGTCCGCAGGGGCAGTGAGCACAGATACGCAGTATTTT.

This clonotype was observed a handful of times. The genes are TRBV12-3 or TRBV12-4 and TRBJ2-3, with 7 bases identical to TRBD2. V shed 6 bases and J 1 base; nucleotides not matched to a gene: 10. The CDR3 is 16 amino acids. The CDR3 loop reads CASSFTGGGGTDTQYF. CDR3 DNA: TGTGCCAGCAGCTTCACGGGGGGAGGGGGCACAGATACGCAGTATTTT.